This T cell receptor beta chain was sequenced for a study of blood T cell repertoires in COVID-19. Study summary: Samples representing acute and convalescent COVID-19 were sourced from the United States, Italy and Spain. The cDNA or gDNA used as material had been derived from T cells, B-cell-depleted T cells, or PBMCs.

Only in-frame clones appear in the TCRdb table, and some are missing; sequencing was by immunoSEQ multiplex PCR. Among some 340,000 clones, roughly 85% were seen once, and the ten largest hold roughly 3.9%. Deletions cut 5 bases from V and 0 bases from J, with 14 bases between. The germline gives CDR1 MNHEY, CDR2 SVGAGI. The CDR3 is 15 amino acids. V is TRBV6-5 and J is TRBJ2-7, with D possibly TRBD1 on 6 matching bases. The sequence came from a woman aged 18-29 years with acute or convalescent COVID-19. What was sequenced was peripheral blood. CDR3 nucleotides: TGTGCCAGCAGTCTCGCTGGGACAACCTCCTACGAGCAGTACTTC. Translated, it gives CASSLAGTTSYEQYF.